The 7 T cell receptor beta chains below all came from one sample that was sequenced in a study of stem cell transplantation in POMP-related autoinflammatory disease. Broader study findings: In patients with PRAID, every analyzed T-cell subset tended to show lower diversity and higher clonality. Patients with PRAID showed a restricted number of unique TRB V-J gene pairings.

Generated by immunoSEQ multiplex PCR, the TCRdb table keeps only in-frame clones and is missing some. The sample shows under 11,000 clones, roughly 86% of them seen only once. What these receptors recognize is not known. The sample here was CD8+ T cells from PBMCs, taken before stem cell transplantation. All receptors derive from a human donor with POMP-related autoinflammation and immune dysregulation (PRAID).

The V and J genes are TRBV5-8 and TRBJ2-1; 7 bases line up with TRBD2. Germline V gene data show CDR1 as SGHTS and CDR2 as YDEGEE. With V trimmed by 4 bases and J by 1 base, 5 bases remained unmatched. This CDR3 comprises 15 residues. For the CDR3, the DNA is TGTGCCAGCAGCCAAGAGCGGGAATCCTACAATGAGCAGTTCTTC. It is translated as CASSQERESYNEQFF.

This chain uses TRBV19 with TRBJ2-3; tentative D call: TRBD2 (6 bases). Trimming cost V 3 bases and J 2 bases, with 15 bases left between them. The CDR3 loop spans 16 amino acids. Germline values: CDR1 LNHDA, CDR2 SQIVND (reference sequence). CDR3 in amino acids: CASSIRRDGVTDTQYF. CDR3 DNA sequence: TGTGCCAGTAGTATTAGGCGGGACGGAGTCACAGATACGCAGTATTTT.

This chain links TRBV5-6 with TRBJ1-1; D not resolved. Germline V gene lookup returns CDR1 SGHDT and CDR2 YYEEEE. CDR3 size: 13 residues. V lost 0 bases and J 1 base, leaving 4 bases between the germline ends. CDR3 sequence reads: CASSLGGNTEAFF. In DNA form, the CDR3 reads TGTGCCAGCAGCTTGGGGGGGAACACTGAAGCTTTCTTT. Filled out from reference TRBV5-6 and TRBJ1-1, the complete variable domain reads DAGVTQSPTHLIKTRGQQVTLRCSPKSGHDTVSWYQQALGQGPQFIFQYYEEEERQRGNFPDRFSGHQFPNYSSELNVNALLLGDSALYLCASSLGGNTEAFFGQGTRLTVV.

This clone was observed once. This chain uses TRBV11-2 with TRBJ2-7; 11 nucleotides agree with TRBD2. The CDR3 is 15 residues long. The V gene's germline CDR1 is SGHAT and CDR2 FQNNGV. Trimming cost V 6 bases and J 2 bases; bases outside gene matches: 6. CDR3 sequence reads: CASRPRLAGPYEQYF. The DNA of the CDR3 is TGTGCCAGCAGACCAAGACTAGCGGGACCCTACGAGCAGTACTTC.

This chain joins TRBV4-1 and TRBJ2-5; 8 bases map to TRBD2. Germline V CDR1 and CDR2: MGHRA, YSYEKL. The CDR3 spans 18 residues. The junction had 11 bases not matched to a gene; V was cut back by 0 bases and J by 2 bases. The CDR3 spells CASSQDLSGTQQQETQYF. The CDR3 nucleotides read TGCGCCAGCAGCCAAGACCTTAGCGGGACACAGCAACAAGAGACCCAGTACTTC.

CDR3 loop: CASSQGQANTEAFF. The CDR3 DNA sequence: TGTGCCAGCAGCCAGGGACAGGCGAACACTGAAGCTTTCTTT. The chain couples TRBV6-5 to TRBJ1-1, with TRBD1 identical over 8 bases. From germline, CDR1 is MNHEY and CDR2 SVGAGI. Trimming removed 6 bases from V and 1 base from J; junction bases left unmatched: 4. This CDR3 spans 14 amino acids.

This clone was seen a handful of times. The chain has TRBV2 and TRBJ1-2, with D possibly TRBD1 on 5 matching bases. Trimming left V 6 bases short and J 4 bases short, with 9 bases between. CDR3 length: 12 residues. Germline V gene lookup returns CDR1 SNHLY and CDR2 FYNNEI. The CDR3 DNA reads TGTGCCAGCAGGGGGGACTCCTATGGCTACACCTTC. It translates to CASRGDSYGYTF.